These 12 T cell receptor beta chains were sequenced from one sample in a study of shared clonotypes between healthy human individuals (dated by TCRdb to the early 2020s). CD8 naive samples were obtained by positive selection for CCR7 among CD45RO-negative cells, yielding a CD45RA+CCR7+ population from which TemRA cells were excluded. To prepare the library, the immunoSEQ multiplex PCR assay was applied. TCRdb carries this immuneACCESS record with in-frame sequences only. Its versions omit some clonotypes, under half of them owing to an unresolved V gene in the studies checked, with the rest unexplained. This sample gives 600,000 or so clones in total; 95% of them show up just once. The biggest ten clones account for over 0.1% of the sample. The sample taken for sequencing was naive CD8+ T cells sorted from blood. The cell subset or site label here, explained by the study, means: CD45RA+CCR7+. Every receptor here comes from a woman aged 25 to 45 in good health.

The chain links TRBV19 to TRBJ2-2; the D is unclear. This CDR3 spans 15 amino acids. V shed 3 bases and J shed 5 bases, with 13 bases lying between them. CDR1 and CDR2 (germline): LNHDA, SQIVND (reference sequence). DNA for the CDR3: TGTGCCAGTAGTATCCGGAGTCTTGATACCGGGGAGCTGTTTTTT. Translation gives CASSIRSLDTGELFF.

The chain links TRBV19 to TRBJ1-1; possibly TRBD1 for D (5 bases). CDR3 length equals 15 residues. The V gene's germline CDR1 is LNHDA and CDR2 SQIVND (reference sequence). V dropped 6 bases and J dropped 1 base, with 15 bases sitting between them. CDR3 nucleotide sequence: TGTGCCAGTAGCCCCGGGGACCCTAGGAACACTGAAGCTTTCTTT. It is translated as CASSPGDPRNTEAFF.

This rearrangement joins TRBV11-3 to TRBJ1-1; D remains ambiguous. This CDR3 has 13 residues. V shed 3 bases and J shed 3 bases, with 8 bases lying between them. Germline CDR1 is SGHNT and CDR2 is YENEEA. In DNA, the CDR3 is TGTGCCAGCAGCTTGGGCCTTTACACTGAAGCTTTCTTT. Its translation is CASSLGLYTEAFF.

The chain recombines TRBV7-2 with TRBJ1-5; no clear D gene. Between the trimmed V and J ends, which lost 1 base and 1 base, there was a span of 14 bases. The CDR3 extends over 17 amino acids. Germline CDR1 and CDR2: SGHTA and FQGNSA. CDR3 bases: TGTGCCAGCAGCTTAGTTCGGTCCCACTTAAGCAATCAGCCCCAGCATTTT. Its protein product is CASSLVRSHLSNQPQHF.

This rearrangement joins TRBV19 to TRBJ2-2, with 11 nucleotides matching TRBD2. The CDR3 is made up of 17 amino acids. Germline V gene data show CDR1 as LNHDA and CDR2 as SQIVND (reference sequence). V shed 0 bases, J shed 1 base, and the junction held 1 base outside the gene matches. As DNA, the CDR3 is TGTGCCAGTAGTATAGATCTAGCGGGAGGGAACACCGGGGAGCTGTTTTTT. Encoded protein: CASSIDLAGGNTGELFF.

The chain's CDR3 is CASSSRTSTQYF. CDR3 DNA: TGTGCCAGCAGCTCCAGGACTTCGACCCAGTACTTC. The chain has TRBV11-2 and TRBJ2-5; tentative D call: TRBD2 (5 bases). The CDR3 loop spans 12 amino acids. V lost 4 bases, J lost 7 bases, and 10 bases lay in between. Germline V gene data show CDR1 as SGHAT and CDR2 as FQNNGV. Variable domain in full (rest from reference TRBV11-2 and TRBJ2-5): EAGVAQSPRYKIIEKRQSVAFWCNPISGHATLYWYQQILGQGPKLLIQFQNNGVVDDSQLPKDRFSAERLKGVDSTLKIQPAKLEDSAVYLCASSSRTSTQYFGPGTRLLVL.

The chain employs TRBV5-5 and TRBJ1-1, with TRBD1 as a possible D gene (5 bases). V shed 0 bases and J shed 1 base, with 7 bases lying between them. The CDR3 extends over 14 amino acids. Germline-derived CDR1 and CDR2 are SGHKS and YYEKEE (reference sequence). Here the CDR3 DNA reads TGTGCCAGCAGCTTGGTGCAGGGGAACACTGAAGCTTTCTTT. Protein: CASSLVQGNTEAFF.

CDR3 sequence reads: CASSFGQYSNQPQHF. The CDR3 nucleotides read TGTGCCAGCAGTTTTGGGCAGTATAGCAATCAGCCCCAGCATTTT. V is TRBV28 and J is TRBJ1-5; D not resolved. Trimming removed 3 bases at V and 0 bases at J, with 9 bases between. CDR3 size: 15 residues. Looked up from germline, CDR1 is MDHEN and CDR2 is SYDVKM. The full variable domain, completed using reference TRBV28 and TRBJ1-5, is DVKVTQSSRYLVKRTGEKVFLECVQDMDHENMFWYRQDPGLGLRLIYFSYDVKMKEKGDIPEGYSVSREKKERFSLILESASTNQTSMYLCASSFGQYSNQPQHFGDGTRLSIL.

The chain carries TRBV2 and TRBJ2-4, with TRBD1 as a possible D gene (5 bases). CDR1 is SNHLY, CDR2 FYNNEI, per germline. Deletions cut 3 bases from V and 10 bases from J, with 7 bases between. The CDR3 is made up of 11 amino acids. The CDR3 sequence is CASSETEIQYF. CDR3 sequence (DNA): TGTGCCAGCAGTGAGACAGAAATTCAGTACTTC.

On this clone: This specimen includes other DNA sequences encoding the same CDR3. The chain couples TRBV27 to TRBJ2-7; D gene ambiguous. This CDR3 comprises 13 residues. Between the trimmed V and J ends, which lost 0 bases and 3 bases, there was a span of 6 bases. Germline lookup yields CDR1 MNHEY and CDR2 SMNVEV (reference sequence). CDR3: CASSLSPSYEQYF. CDR3 sequence (DNA): TGTGCCAGCAGTTTATCCCCCAGCTACGAGCAGTACTTC.

The rearrangement joins TRBV28 to TRBJ1-5, with D unclear. Germline V gene data show CDR1 as MDHEN and CDR2 as SYDVKM. The CDR3 has 15 amino acids. Trimming cost V 5 bases and J 7 bases, with 18 bases left between them. DNA for the CDR3: TGTGCCAGCAGTCGCGTTGGGTCTGCTGGGCAGCCCCAGCATTTT. Protein: CASSRVGSAGQPQHF. Looking up the rest from reference TRBV28 and TRBJ1-5 gives the full variable domain: DVKVTQSSRYLVKRTGEKVFLECVQDMDHENMFWYRQDPGLGLRLIYFSYDVKMKEKGDIPEGYSVSREKKERFSLILESASTNQTSMYLCASSRVGSAGQPQHFGDGTRLSIL.

The rearrangement links TRBV7-9 to TRBJ2-2; perhaps TRBD1 as D (5 bases). The CDR3 contains 15 residues. V lost 1 base and J 6 bases, leaving 12 bases between the germline ends. CDR1 and CDR2 from the germline V gene are SEHNR and FQNEAQ (reference sequence). CDR3 loop: CASSLGPGLAGELFF. Here the CDR3 DNA reads TGTGCCAGCAGCTTAGGACCAGGGCTCGCCGGGGAGCTGTTTTTT. The entire variable domain, with the rest obtained from reference TRBV7-9 and TRBJ2-2, is as follows: DTGVSQNPRHKITKRGQNVTFRCDPISEHNRLYWYRQTLGQGPEFLTYFQNEAQLEKSRLLSDRFSAERPKGSFSTLEIQRTEQGDSAMYLCASSLGPGLAGELFFGEGSRLTVL.